The entry below describes one T cell receptor beta chain. The antigen is undetermined. Sequenced by immunoSEQ multiplex PCR; TCRdb stores in-frame clones only, minus some. This table holds about 87,000 clones, approximately 95% found once. Germline CDR1 SGHTA, CDR2 FQGTGA. The CDR3 loop spans 14 amino acids. J gave up 2 bases and V 7 bases, and 2 bases lay outside the gene matches. This sample was taken from a study of siplizumab effects on memory and regulatory T cells. Study-level results: Mappable CD4+ clones that were alloreactive averaged 68.8% Treg-derived with siplizumab versus approximately 25% in controls. Naive T cells, seemingly more diverse than memory cells, seemed major alloresponse contributors. The drug siplizumab significantly decreased the alloreactive sequences that could be traced to unstimulated CD4+ memory cells.

This receptor was taken from a human donor in good health. Sequenced: non-Treg CD4+ T cells sorted from blood. The chain uses TRBV7-3 and TRBJ2-6; TRBD1 agrees at 7 bases. Here the CDR3 DNA reads TGTGCCAGCACCCAGGGGGCTGGGGCCAACGTCCTGACTTTC. The encoded protein is CASTQGAGANVLTF.